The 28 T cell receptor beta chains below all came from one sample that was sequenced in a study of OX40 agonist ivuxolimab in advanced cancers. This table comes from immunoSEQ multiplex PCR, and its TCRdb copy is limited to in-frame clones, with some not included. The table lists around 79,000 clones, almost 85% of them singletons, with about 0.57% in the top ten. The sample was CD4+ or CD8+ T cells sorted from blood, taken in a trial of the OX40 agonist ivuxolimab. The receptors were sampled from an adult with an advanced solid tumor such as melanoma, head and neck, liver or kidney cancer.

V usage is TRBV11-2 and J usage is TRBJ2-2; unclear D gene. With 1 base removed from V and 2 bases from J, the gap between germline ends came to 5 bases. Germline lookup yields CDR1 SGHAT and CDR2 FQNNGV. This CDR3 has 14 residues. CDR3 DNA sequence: TGTGCCAGCAGCTTAGGTCCAAACACCGGGGAGCTGTTTTTT. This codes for CASSLGPNTGELFF.

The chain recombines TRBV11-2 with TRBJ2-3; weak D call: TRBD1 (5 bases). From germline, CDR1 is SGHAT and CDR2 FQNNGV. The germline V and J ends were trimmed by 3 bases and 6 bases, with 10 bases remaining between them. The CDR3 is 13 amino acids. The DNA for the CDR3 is TGTGCCAGCAGCTTCAAGGGGCTGGATACGCAGTATTTT. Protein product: CASSFKGLDTQYF.

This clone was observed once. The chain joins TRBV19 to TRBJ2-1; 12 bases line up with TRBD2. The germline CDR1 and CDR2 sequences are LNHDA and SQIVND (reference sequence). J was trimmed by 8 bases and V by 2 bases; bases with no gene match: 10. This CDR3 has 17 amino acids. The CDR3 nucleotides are TGTGCCAGTAGTATACCTAGCGGGGGGGTTATCGGTCATGAGCAGTTCTTC. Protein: CASSIPSGGVIGHEQFF.

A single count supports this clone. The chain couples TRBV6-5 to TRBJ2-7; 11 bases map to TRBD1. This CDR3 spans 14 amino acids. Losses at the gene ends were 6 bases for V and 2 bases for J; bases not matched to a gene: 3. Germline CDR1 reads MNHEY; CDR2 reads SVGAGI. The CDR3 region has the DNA TGTGCCAGCAGGGGACAGGGGGGGACCTACGAGCAGTACTTC. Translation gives CASRGQGGTYEQYF.

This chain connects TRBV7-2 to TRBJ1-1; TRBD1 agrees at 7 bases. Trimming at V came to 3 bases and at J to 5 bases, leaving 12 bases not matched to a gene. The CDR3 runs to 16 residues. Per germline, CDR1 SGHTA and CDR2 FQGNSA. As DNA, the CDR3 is TGTGCCAGCAGCTTCGAGGGGGCGGGTTCGGGAACTGAAGCTTTCTTT. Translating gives CASSFEGAGSGTEAFF. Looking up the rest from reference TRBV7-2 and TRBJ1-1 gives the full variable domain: GAGVSQSPSNKVTEKGKDVELRCDPISGHTALYWYRQSLGQGLEFLIYFQGNSAPDKSGLPSDRFSAERTGGSVSTLTIQRTQQEDSAVYLCASSFEGAGSGTEAFFGQGTRLTVV.

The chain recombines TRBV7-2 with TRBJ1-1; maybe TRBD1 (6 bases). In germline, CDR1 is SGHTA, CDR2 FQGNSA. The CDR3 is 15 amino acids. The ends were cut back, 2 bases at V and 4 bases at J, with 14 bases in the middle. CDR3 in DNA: TGTGCCAGCAGCTTAATGGGACAAATGGGCACTGAAGCTTTCTTT. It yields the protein CASSLMGQMGTEAFF. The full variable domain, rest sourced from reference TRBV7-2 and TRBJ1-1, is GAGVSQSPSNKVTEKGKDVELRCDPISGHTALYWYRQSLGQGLEFLIYFQGNSAPDKSGLPSDRFSAERTGGSVSTLTIQRTQQEDSAVYLCASSLMGQMGTEAFFGQGTRLTVV.

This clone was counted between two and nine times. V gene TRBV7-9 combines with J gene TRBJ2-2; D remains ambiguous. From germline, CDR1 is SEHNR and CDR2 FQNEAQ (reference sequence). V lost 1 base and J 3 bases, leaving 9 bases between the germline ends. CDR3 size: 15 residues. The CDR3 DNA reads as TGTGCCAGCAGCTTAGGAGATAGTTACACCGGGGAGCTGTTTTTT. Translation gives CASSLGDSYTGELFF. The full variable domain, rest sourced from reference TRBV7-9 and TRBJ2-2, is DTGVSQNPRHKITKRGQNVTFRCDPISEHNRLYWYRQTLGQGPEFLTYFQNEAQLEKSRLLSDRFSAERPKGSFSTLEIQRTEQGDSAMYLCASSLGDSYTGELFFGEGSRLTVL.

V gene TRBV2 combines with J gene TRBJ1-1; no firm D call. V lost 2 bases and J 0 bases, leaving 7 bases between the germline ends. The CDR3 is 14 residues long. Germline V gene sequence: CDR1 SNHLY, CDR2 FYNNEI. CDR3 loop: CASSEQNMNTEAFF. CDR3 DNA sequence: TGTGCCAGCAGTGAACAGAATATGAACACTGAAGCTTTCTTT.

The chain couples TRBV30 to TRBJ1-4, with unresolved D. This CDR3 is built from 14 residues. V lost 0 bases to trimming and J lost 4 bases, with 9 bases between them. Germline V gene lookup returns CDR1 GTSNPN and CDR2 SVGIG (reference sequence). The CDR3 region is CAWSVVDNNEKLFF. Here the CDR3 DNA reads TGTGCCTGGAGTGTAGTGGATAATAATGAAAAACTGTTTTTT. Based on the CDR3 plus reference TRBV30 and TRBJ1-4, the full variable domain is SQTIHQWPATLVQPVGSPLSLECTVEGTSNPNLYWYRQAAGRGLQLLFYSVGIGQISSEVPQNLSASRPQDRQFILSSKKLLLSDSGFYLCAWSVVDNNEKLFFGSGTQLSVL.

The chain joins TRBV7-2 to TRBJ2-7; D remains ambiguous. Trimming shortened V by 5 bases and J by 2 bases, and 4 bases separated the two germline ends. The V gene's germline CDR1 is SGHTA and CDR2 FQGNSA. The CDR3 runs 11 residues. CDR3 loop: CASSVAYEQYF. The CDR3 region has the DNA TGTGCCAGCAGCGTGGCCTACGAGCAGTACTTC.

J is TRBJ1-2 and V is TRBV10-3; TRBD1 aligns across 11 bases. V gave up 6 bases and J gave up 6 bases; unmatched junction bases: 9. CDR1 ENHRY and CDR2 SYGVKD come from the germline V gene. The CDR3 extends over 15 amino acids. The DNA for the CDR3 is TGTGCCATCAGCGGGACAGGGGGGGAGGGCGATGGCTACACCTTC. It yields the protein CAISGTGGEGDGYTF.

As DNA, the CDR3 is TGTGCCAGCAGCGGTGTAGGGGGTGGGGCCAACGTCCTGACTTTC. Its translation: CASSGVGGGANVLTF. V usage is TRBV5-4 and J usage is TRBJ2-6; the D gene is possibly TRBD1 (6 bases). Trimming took 4 bases from V and 3 from J, leaving 11 bases between them. CDR1 is SGHNT, CDR2 YYREEE, per germline (reference sequence). The CDR3 spans 15 residues.

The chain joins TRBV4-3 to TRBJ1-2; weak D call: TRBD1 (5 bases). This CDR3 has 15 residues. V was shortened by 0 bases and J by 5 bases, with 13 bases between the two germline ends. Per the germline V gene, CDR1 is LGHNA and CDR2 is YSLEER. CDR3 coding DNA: TGCGCCAGCAGCCAAGACTTTTCAGGGAGGTATGGCTACACCTTC. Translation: CASSQDFSGRYGYTF.

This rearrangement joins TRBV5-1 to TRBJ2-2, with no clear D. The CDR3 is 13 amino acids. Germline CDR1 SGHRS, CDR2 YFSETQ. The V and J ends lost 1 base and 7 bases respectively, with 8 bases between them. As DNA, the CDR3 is TGCGCCAGCAGCTTGACAGTAGACGGGGAGCTGTTTTTT. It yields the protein CASSLTVDGELFF. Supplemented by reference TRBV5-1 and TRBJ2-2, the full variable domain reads KAGVTQTPRYLIKTRGQQVTLSCSPISGHRSVSWYQQTPGQGLQFLFEYFSETQRNKGNFPGRFSGRQFSNSRSEMNVSTLELGDSALYLCASSLTVDGELFFGEGSRLTVL.

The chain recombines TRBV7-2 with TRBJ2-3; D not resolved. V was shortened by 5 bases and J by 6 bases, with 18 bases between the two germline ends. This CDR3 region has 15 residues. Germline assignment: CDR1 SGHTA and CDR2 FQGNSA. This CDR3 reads CASSQIDRARDTQYF. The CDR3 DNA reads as TGTGCCAGCAGCCAGATAGATAGAGCTCGGGATACGCAGTATTTT.

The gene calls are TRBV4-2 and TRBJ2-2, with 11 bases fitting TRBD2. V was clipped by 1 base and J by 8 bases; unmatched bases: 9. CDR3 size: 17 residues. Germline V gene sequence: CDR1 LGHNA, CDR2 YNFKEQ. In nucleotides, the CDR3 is TGTGCCAGCAGCCAAGTAACTAGCGGGGGACTAACGGGGGAGCTGTTTTTT. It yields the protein CASSQVTSGGLTGELFF.

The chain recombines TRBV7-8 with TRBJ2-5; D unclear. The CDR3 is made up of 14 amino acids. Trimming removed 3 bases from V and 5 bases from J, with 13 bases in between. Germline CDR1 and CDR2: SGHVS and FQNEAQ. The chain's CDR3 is CASSFREDRETQYF. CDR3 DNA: TGTGCCAGCAGCTTTAGAGAGGACCGGGAGACCCAGTACTTC.

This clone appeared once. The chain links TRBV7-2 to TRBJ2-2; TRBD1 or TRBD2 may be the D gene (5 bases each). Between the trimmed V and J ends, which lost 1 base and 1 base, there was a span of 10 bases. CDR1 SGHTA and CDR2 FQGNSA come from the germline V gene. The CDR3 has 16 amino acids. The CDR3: CASSLGGTVNTGELFF. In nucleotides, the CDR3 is TGTGCCAGCAGCTTAGGTGGGACGGTGAACACCGGGGAGCTGTTTTTT.

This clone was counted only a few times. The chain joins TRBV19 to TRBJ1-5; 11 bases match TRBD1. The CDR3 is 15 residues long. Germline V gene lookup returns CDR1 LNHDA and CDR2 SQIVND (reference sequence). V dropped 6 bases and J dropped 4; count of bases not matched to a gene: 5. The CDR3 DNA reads TGTGCCAGTAGGACAAGGGACAGGGGGAATCAGCCCCAGCATTTT. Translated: CASRTRDRGNQPQHF.

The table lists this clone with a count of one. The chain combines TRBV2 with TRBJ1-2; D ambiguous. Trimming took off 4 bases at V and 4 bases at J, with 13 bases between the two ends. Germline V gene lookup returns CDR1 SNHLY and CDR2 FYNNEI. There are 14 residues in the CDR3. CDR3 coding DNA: TGTGCCAGCAGTGTGGGGTGGGAGGGCTATGGCTACACCTTC. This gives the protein CASSVGWEGYGYTF.

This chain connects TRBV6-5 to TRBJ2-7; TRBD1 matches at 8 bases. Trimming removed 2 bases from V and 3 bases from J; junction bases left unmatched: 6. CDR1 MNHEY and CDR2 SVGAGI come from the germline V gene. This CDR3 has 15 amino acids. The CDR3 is CASSYDGQGSYEQYF. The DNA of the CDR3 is TGTGCCAGCAGTTACGACGGACAGGGAAGCTACGAGCAGTACTTC.

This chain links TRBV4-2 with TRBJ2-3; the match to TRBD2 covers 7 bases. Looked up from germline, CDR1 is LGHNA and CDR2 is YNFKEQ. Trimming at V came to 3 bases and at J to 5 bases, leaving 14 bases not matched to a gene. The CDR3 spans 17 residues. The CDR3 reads CASSQDAGRATGDTQYF. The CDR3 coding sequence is TGTGCCAGCAGCCAGGACGCAGGGAGGGCGACGGGAGATACGCAGTATTTT.

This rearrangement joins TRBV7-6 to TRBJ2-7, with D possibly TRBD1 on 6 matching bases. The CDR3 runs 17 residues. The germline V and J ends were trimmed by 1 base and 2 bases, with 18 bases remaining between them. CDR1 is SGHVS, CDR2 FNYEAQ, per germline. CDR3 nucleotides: TGTGCCAGCAGCTTAGGCCTGGAGACAGGCCTTACCTACGAGCAGTACTTC. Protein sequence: CASSLGLETGLTYEQYF.

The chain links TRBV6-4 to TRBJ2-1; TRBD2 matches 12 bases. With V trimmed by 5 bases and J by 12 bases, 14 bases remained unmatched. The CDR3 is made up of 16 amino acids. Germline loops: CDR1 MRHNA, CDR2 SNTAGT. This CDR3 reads CASSPRLAGDDSRQFF. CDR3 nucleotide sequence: TGTGCCAGCAGTCCGAGACTAGCGGGGGACGACAGTCGGCAGTTCTTC.

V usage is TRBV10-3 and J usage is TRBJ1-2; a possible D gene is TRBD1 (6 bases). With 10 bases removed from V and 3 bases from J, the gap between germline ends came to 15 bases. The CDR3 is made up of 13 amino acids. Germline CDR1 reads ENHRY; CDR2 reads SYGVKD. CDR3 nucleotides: TGTGCCACCCAGCAGGGGTTTGACTATGGCTACACCTTC. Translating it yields CATQQGFDYGYTF.

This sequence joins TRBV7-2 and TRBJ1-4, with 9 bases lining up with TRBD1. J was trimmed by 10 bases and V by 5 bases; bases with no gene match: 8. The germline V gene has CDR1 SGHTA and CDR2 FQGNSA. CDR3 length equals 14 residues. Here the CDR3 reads CASSKDRGDGKLFF. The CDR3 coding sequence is TGTGCCAGCAGCAAGGACAGGGGAGATGGAAAACTGTTTTTT.

The CDR3 region is CASSPFSGADQPQHF. CDR3 bases: TGTGCCAGCAGCCCATTCTCGGGGGCGGATCAGCCCCAGCATTTT. The V and J genes are TRBV7-8 and TRBJ1-5; possible D gene TRBD1, 6 bases. The CDR3 runs 15 residues. Trimming cost V 5 bases and J 5 bases, with 16 bases left between them. Germline V gives CDR1 SGHVS, CDR2 FQNEAQ.

CDR3 loop: CASSLGQGFSYTF. For the CDR3, the DNA is TGCGCCAGCAGCTTAGGACAGGGTTTCAGCTACACCTTC. This chain links TRBV5-1 with TRBJ1-2; 8 bases fit TRBD1. With 2 bases clipped from V and 9 bases from J, the junction kept 6 bases outside the gene matches. The CDR3 length is 13 residues. Germline V gene sequence: CDR1 SGHRS, CDR2 YFSETQ.